These T cell receptor beta chains were read from a single sample in a study of CD8+ T cells in alopecia areata. Sequenced by immunoSEQ multiplex PCR; TCRdb stores in-frame clones only, minus some. Of approximately 210,000 clones in the sample, approximately 67% are singletons; the top ten hold 0.95% to 1.5%. The source was CD4+ T cells sorted from blood, collected at week 44, from a patient treated with tofacitinib. These receptor sequences come from a human donor with alopecia areata. The CDR3 runs from the conserved cysteine through the conserved F or W. The order of the fields is J gene, CDR3 length, V gene, CDR3 protein.

j_gene: TRBJ2-5
len: 16
v_gene: TRBV7-3
CDR3aa: CASSLTPGTRIETQYF

j_gene: TRBJ1-2
len: 14
v_gene: TRBV19
CDR3aa: CASSLQPESFGYTF

j_gene: TRBJ1-2
len: 14
v_gene: TRBV6-6
CDR3aa: CASSSRDSNYGYTF

j_gene: TRBJ2-1
len: 15
v_gene: TRBV11-2
CDR3aa: CASSLGSLLYNEQFF

j_gene: TRBJ2-3
len: 14
v_gene: TRBV4-3
CDR3aa: CASSPRGNTDTQYF

j_gene: TRBJ1-5
len: 14
v_gene: TRBV7-9
CDR3aa: CASSLGAPNQPQHF

j_gene: TRBJ1-6
len: 12
v_gene: TRBV25-1
CDR3aa: CASRNHRAPLHF

j_gene: TRBJ1-2
len: 15
v_gene: TRBV5-1
CDR3aa: CASSTRGPSNYGYTF

j_gene: TRBJ1-1
len: 12
v_gene: TRBV6-1
CDR3aa: CASSATGREAFF

j_gene: TRBJ1-2
len: 14
v_gene: TRBV4-2
CDR3aa: CASSQDGGVRGYTF

j_gene: TRBJ2-5
len: 10
v_gene: TRBV11-2
CDR3aa: CASSSETQYF

j_gene: TRBJ2-1
len: 13
v_gene: TRBV4-3
CDR3aa: CASSQPPGDEQFF

j_gene: TRBJ1-2
len: 12
v_gene: TRBV25-1
CDR3aa: CATPQGTGGYTF

j_gene: TRBJ2-5
len: 11
v_gene: TRBV29-1
CDR3aa: CSADRSRAQYF

j_gene: TRBJ2-5
len: 16
v_gene: TRBV7-9
CDR3aa: CASSLGQHAGKETQYF

j_gene: TRBJ2-5
len: 14
v_gene: TRBV6-5
CDR3aa: CASSYRQAQETQYF

j_gene: TRBJ1-1
len: 10
v_gene: TRBV30
CDR3aa: CALGGTEAFF

j_gene: TRBJ1-4
len: 13
v_gene: TRBV29-1
CDR3aa: CSASGQANEKLFF

j_gene: TRBJ1-2
len: 13
v_gene: TRBV29-1
CDR3aa: CSVGLAAGRGYTF

j_gene: TRBJ1-4
len: 17
v_gene: TRBV7-2
CDR3aa: CASSLGRMIATNEKLFF

j_gene: TRBJ2-1
len: 12
v_gene: TRBV29-1
CDR3aa: CSVEPTVNEQFF

j_gene: TRBJ1-2
len: 15
v_gene: TRBV27
CDR3aa: CASSWDVRAVYGYTF

j_gene: TRBJ1-6
len: 13
v_gene: TRBV19
CDR3aa: CASSQAKGSPLHF

j_gene: TRBJ2-2
len: 14
v_gene: TRBV29-1
CDR3aa: CSGRINTNTGELFF

j_gene: TRBJ2-4
len: 13
v_gene: TRBV29-1
CDR3aa: CSVPGQAKNIQYF

j_gene: TRBJ2-5
len: 14
v_gene: TRBV13
CDR3aa: CASSRGGNQETQYF

j_gene: TRBJ1-1
len: 16
v_gene: TRBV9
CDR3aa: CASSPLDSYPGTEAFF

j_gene: TRBJ2-7
len: 15
v_gene: TRBV19
CDR3aa: CASSMRTGIVYEQYF

j_gene: TRBJ2-7
len: 16
v_gene: TRBV5-1
CDR3aa: CASSLASAGVYYEQYF

j_gene: TRBJ1-2
len: 14
v_gene: TRBV19
CDR3aa: CASSRTGGGYGYTF

j_gene: TRBJ2-5
len: 11
v_gene: TRBV30
CDR3aa: CAWEYQETQYF

j_gene: TRBJ1-2
len: 13
v_gene: TRBV29-1
CDR3aa: CSVNREADYGYTF

j_gene: TRBJ2-3
len: 15
v_gene: TRBV25-1
CDR3aa: CASSAVLAWGDTQYF

j_gene: TRBJ2-1
len: 15
v_gene: TRBV14
CDR3aa: CASSQNKGSHNEQFF

j_gene: TRBJ1-6
len: 14
v_gene: TRBV13
CDR3aa: CASSYDRANSPLHF

j_gene: TRBJ2-3
len: 15
v_gene: TRBV5-1
CDR3aa: CASSGEGRSTDTQYF

j_gene: TRBJ2-1
len: 16
v_gene: TRBV7-2
CDR3aa: CASSSTGTGSYNEQFF

j_gene: TRBJ1-1
len: 14
v_gene: TRBV5-1
CDR3aa: CASSMGTANTEAFF

j_gene: TRBJ2-7
len: 11
v_gene: TRBV30
CDR3aa: CAWNDQEKQYF

j_gene: TRBJ2-2
len: 14
v_gene: TRBV5-1
CDR3aa: CASSLEGGTGELFF

j_gene: TRBJ2-1
len: 12
v_gene: TRBV25-1
CDR3aa: CASSNLADEQFF

j_gene: TRBJ2-3
len: 14
v_gene: TRBV5-4
CDR3aa: CASSSWGLADTQYF

j_gene: TRBJ2-2
len: 12
v_gene: TRBV5-6
CDR3aa: CASTVWAGELFF

j_gene: TRBJ2-3
len: 16
v_gene: TRBV5-1
CDR3aa: CASSLEGHGSTDTQYF

j_gene: TRBJ1-6
len: 14
v_gene: TRBV5-1
CDR3aa: CASSAGGPNSPLHF

j_gene: TRBJ1-5
len: 14
v_gene: TRBV18
CDR3aa: CASSPSADRQPQHF

j_gene: TRBJ2-1
len: 12
v_gene: TRBV15
CDR3aa: CATSSTGNEQFF

j_gene: TRBJ2-2
len: 13
v_gene: TRBV6-5
CDR3aa: CASSFGGTGELFF

j_gene: TRBJ2-7
len: 13
v_gene: TRBV27
CDR3aa: CASSLYRGYEQYF

j_gene: TRBJ2-5
len: 12
v_gene: TRBV29-1
CDR3aa: CSVVFSVETQYF

j_gene: TRBJ1-2
len: 11
v_gene: TRBV29-1
CDR3aa: CSVSGGDGYTF

j_gene: TRBJ2-4
len: 17
v_gene: TRBV25-1
CDR3aa: CASSSTREDSGWNIQYF

j_gene: TRBJ2-7
len: 14
v_gene: TRBV30
CDR3aa: CAWTYSGVTYEQYF

j_gene: TRBJ1-2
len: 13
v_gene: TRBV2
CDR3aa: CASSYRANYGYTF

j_gene: TRBJ1-2
len: 12
v_gene: TRBV29-1
CDR3aa: CSVAAGGDGYTF

j_gene: TRBJ2-3
len: 13
v_gene: TRBV4-3
CDR3aa: CASSQRLGDTQYF

j_gene: TRBJ1-6
len: 12
v_gene: TRBV30
CDR3aa: CAWSPRTSPLHF

j_gene: TRBJ2-1
len: 19
v_gene: TRBV27
CDR3aa: CASSRFSLAGGPSYNEQFF

j_gene: TRBJ1-1
len: 13
v_gene: TRBV10-3
CDR3aa: CAISRQTNTEAFF